This T cell receptor beta chain originates from a study of cytomegalovirus exposure and HLA in healthy donors. As for the study in general: The 90 to 150 validation repertoires used a platform that matched the one used for the approximately 610 first-cohort repertoires, as a later analysis reported.

The J segment lost 3 bases and the V segment lost 4 bases, leaving 7 bases of the junction unmatched. The CDR3 runs to 15 residues. The germline V gene encodes CDR1 ENHRY and CDR2 SYGVKD. Study-wide findings and caveats: Through in vitro validation, a few CMV-associated chains were shown to be specific for CMV antigens. A classifier reportedly called cytomegalovirus status with high sensitivity and specificity. Researchers counted 164 TCR beta chains as cytomegalovirus-associated.

This table comes from immunoSEQ multiplex PCR, and its TCRdb copy is limited to in-frame clones, with some not included. The data hold 78,000 or so clones, with about 96% observed a single time. As to this clone: Its antigen is not identified.

This receptor was identified in a man younger than 35 in good health and CMV-seropositive. Sequencing was carried out using PBMCs. The chain is built from TRBV10-3 and TRBJ2-7, with TRBD1 matching 9 bases. DNA of the CDR3: TGTGCCATCAGTGCGGGACAGGGTTTTATCTACGAGCAGTACTTC. It translates to CAISAGQGFIYEQYF.